The next 21 T cell receptor beta chains were all read from a single sample in a study of cytomegalovirus exposure and HLA in healthy donors. PCR involved 60 Vbeta and 13 Jbeta primers. Clones were sequenced by immunoSEQ multiplex PCR, and TCRdb holds only the in-frame ones, with some missing. The table has about 160,000 clones, 75% to 90% seen once. The source material was PBMCs. Receptors were obtained from a woman aged 18-35 years in good health and CMV-seronegative.

The genes are TRBV28 and TRBJ2-7; 8 bases map to TRBD1. CDR3 size: 12 residues. Germline V gene sequence: CDR1 MDHEN, CDR2 SYDVKM. The trim removed 8 bases at V and 2 bases at J, leaving 2 bases unmatched. CDR3 protein: CASGTGAYEQYF. CDR3 nucleotides: TGTGCCAGCGGGACAGGTGCCTACGAGCAGTACTTC.

The J gene is TRBJ1-2, the V gene TRBV29-1, with 10 bases fitting TRBD1. This CDR3 contains 11 residues. The V gene end was trimmed by 8 bases and the J gene end by 7 bases; junction bases not matched to a gene: 4. CDR1 and CDR2 (germline): SQVTM, ANQGSEA. The CDR3 nucleotides read TGCAGCTTTGGGACAGGGGTTGGCTACACCTTC. Translated: CSFGTGVGYTF.

The rearrangement joins TRBV6-1 to TRBJ2-1; weak D call: TRBD1 (5 bases). Germline V gene sequence: CDR1 MNHNS, CDR2 SASEGT. The V end lost 1 base, the J end lost 2 bases, and 12 bases lay between the germline ends. CDR3 length equals 16 residues. The CDR3: CASSEGGHTTYNEQFF. CDR3 coding DNA: TGTGCCAGCAGTGAAGGCGGACACACCACCTACAATGAGCAGTTCTTC.

CDR3 sequence reads: CASSLDSYGYTF. As DNA, the CDR3 is TGTGCCAGCAGCCTAGACAGTTATGGCTACACCTTC. The chain recombines TRBV6-1 with TRBJ1-2; possibly TRBD1 for D (5 bases). CDR1 and CDR2 from the germline V gene are MNHNS and SASEGT. V dropped 6 bases and J dropped 5 bases, with 10 bases sitting between them. This CDR3 region has 12 residues.

This chain joins TRBV7-8 and TRBJ2-2, with 11 bases matching TRBD1. Per germline, CDR1 SGHVS and CDR2 FQNEAQ. This CDR3 region has 17 residues. Trimming at V came to 5 bases and at J to 3 bases, leaving 8 bases not matched to a gene. The CDR3 spells CASSPRTGGTYTGELFF. DNA of the CDR3: TGTGCCAGCAGCCCTCGGACAGGGGGCACGTACACCGGGGAGCTGTTTTTT.

At least ten counts were recorded for this clone. V and J are TRBV19 and TRBJ2-1; D uncertain. Per germline, CDR1 LNHDA and CDR2 SQIVND (reference sequence). The CDR3 loop spans 14 amino acids. V shed 6 bases and J shed 10 bases, with 19 bases lying between them. The CDR3 bases are TGTGCCAGTAGGACCGACTCGCCCCTAGGAGAGCAGTTCTTC. This encodes CASRTDSPLGEQFF.

This clone was observed a handful of times. This CDR3 is also generated by other DNA sequences in the sample. The chain couples TRBV7-9 to TRBJ1-2; 7 bases are a match to TRBD1. Unmatched junction bases numbered 5, after V lost 5 bases and J lost 5 bases. CDR3 size: 13 residues. Germline V gene lookup returns CDR1 SEHNR and CDR2 FQNEAQ (reference sequence). DNA of the CDR3: TGTGCCAGCAGCCCGGGACAGAGGTATGGCTACACCTTC. Translating it yields CASSPGQRYGYTF.

V gene TRBV18 combines with J gene TRBJ2-6, with TRBD1 identical over 9 bases. CDR1 is KGHSH and CDR2 is LQKENI in the germline V gene. CDR3 size: 17 residues. The V gene end was trimmed by 2 bases and the J gene end by 2 bases; junction bases not matched to a gene: 4. In DNA, the CDR3 is TGTGCCAGCTCACCAGGGACAGGGTCACCTGGGGCCAACGTCCTGACTTTC. Its protein is CASSPGTGSPGANVLTF. The full variable domain, in which reference TRBV18 and TRBJ2-6 provide the parts outside the CDR3, is NAGVMQNPRHLVRRRGQEARLRCSPMKGHSHVYWYRQLPEEGLKFMVYLQKENIIDESGMPKERFSAEFPKEGPSILRIQQVVRGDSAAYFCASSPGTGSPGANVLTFGAGSRLTVL.

The genes are TRBV18 and TRBJ2-5; D is unresolved. CDR1 KGHSH and CDR2 LQKENI come from the germline V gene. The CDR3 loop spans 14 amino acids. V gave up 3 bases and J gave up 2 bases, with 10 bases separating them. Written as DNA, the CDR3 is TGTGCCAGCTCACCCGCCCGGAGTCAAGAGACCCAGTACTTC. It codes for CASSPARSQETQYF. Together with reference TRBV18 and TRBJ2-5, the CDR3 gives the full variable domain: NAGVMQNPRHLVRRRGQEARLRCSPMKGHSHVYWYRQLPEEGLKFMVYLQKENIIDESGMPKERFSAEFPKEGPSILRIQQVVRGDSAAYFCASSPARSQETQYFGPGTRLLVL.

The chain employs TRBV18 and TRBJ2-1, with 14 bases matching TRBD2. Germline V gene lookup returns CDR1 KGHSH and CDR2 LQKENI. The CDR3 runs 15 residues. The V and J ends lost 6 bases and 7 bases, in that order; junction bases with no gene match: 5. The CDR3 nucleotides read TGTGCCAGCTCCCGGGGACTAGCGGGAGTAAATGAGCAGTTCTTC. This translates into CASSRGLAGVNEQFF.

The rearrangement links TRBV10-3 to TRBJ2-1; TRBD2 matches 11 bases. The germline V gene has CDR1 ENHRY and CDR2 SYGVKD. Losses at the gene ends were 7 bases for V and 7 bases for J; bases not matched to a gene: 3. The CDR3 spans 13 residues. The CDR3 sequence: CAIMRLAGNEQFF. The CDR3 coding sequence is TGTGCCATCATGCGACTAGCGGGAAATGAGCAGTTCTTC.

This chain connects TRBV4-1 to TRBJ1-3; D unresolved. This CDR3 spans 18 amino acids. Germline-derived CDR1 and CDR2 are MGHRA and YSYEKL. Trimming left V 0 bases short and J 0 bases short, with 15 bases between. Written as DNA, the CDR3 is TGCGCCAGCAGCCAAGATCGAAGAGGGCAACTCTCTGGAAACACCATATATTTT. This encodes CASSQDRRGQLSGNTIYF.

V and J are TRBV5-5 and TRBJ2-4, with 9 bases identical to TRBD1. The CDR3 length is 15 residues. Losses at the gene ends were 3 bases for V and 9 bases for J; bases not matched to a gene: 10. Germline CDR1 is SGHKS and CDR2 is YYEKEE (reference sequence). The CDR3 DNA sequence: TGTGCCAGCAGCTCAACCGGGACAGGGAGTAGCATTCAGTACTTC. Translation gives CASSSTGTGSSIQYF.

The chain combines TRBV5-1 with TRBJ2-7; 12 positions agree with TRBD2. CDR1 is SGHRS, CDR2 YFSETQ, per germline. The V segment lost 4 bases and the J segment 4 bases; nucleotides outside the gene matches: 12. The CDR3 has 17 amino acids. As DNA, the CDR3 is TGCGCCAGCAGCCCCCGAGGCCTACTAGCGGGAGGATACGAGCAGTACTTC. Amino acids: CASSPRGLLAGGYEQYF.

This clone came up a few times. The chain is built from TRBV5-1 and TRBJ2-7, with 8 bases identical to TRBD1. CDR1 is SGHRS, CDR2 YFSETQ, per germline. The CDR3 length is 14 residues. The ends lost 5 bases at V and 5 bases at J; junction bases unmatched: 9. CDR3 protein: CASRQTGGVNEQYF. In DNA, the CDR3 is TGCGCCAGCAGACAAACAGGGGGAGTCAACGAGCAGTACTTC.

The chain carries TRBV7-3 and TRBJ2-2; 7 bases align to TRBD1. This CDR3 is 16 amino acids long. The V gene's germline CDR1 is SGHTA and CDR2 FQGTGA. The junction had 12 bases not matched to a gene; V was cut back by 4 bases and J by 7 bases. The CDR3 coding sequence is TGTGCCAGCAGCTCGGGGAATACAGGGGCCCACGGGGAGCTGTTTTTT. Its translation: CASSSGNTGAHGELFF. Complete variable domain (other parts from reference TRBV7-3 and TRBJ2-2): GAGVSQTPSNKVTEKGKYVELRCDPISGHTALYWYRQSLGQGPEFLIYFQGTGAADDSGLPNDRFFAVRPEGSVSTLKIQRTERGDSAVYLCASSSGNTGAHGELFFGEGSRLTVL.

This clone was seen once. Other DNA sequences within the sample encode an identical CDR3. The rearrangement uses TRBV9 and TRBJ2-7; 7 bases are shared with TRBD1. Per germline, CDR1 SGDLS and CDR2 YYNGEE. The CDR3 runs 16 residues. The V and J ends lost 3 bases and 7 bases, in that order; junction bases with no gene match: 16. CDR3 in DNA: TGTGCCAGCAGCGCAGGGCGACGGGACAGTGTGGGGGAGCAGTACTTC. It is translated as CASSAGRRDSVGEQYF.

The chain has TRBV7-3 and TRBJ1-1; tentatively, D is TRBD1 (6 bases). Germline V gives CDR1 SGHTA, CDR2 FQGTGA. This CDR3 comprises 16 residues. Trimming removed 2 bases from V and 5 bases from J, with 18 bases in between. The CDR3 reads CASSLGAGAPRTEAFF. Written as DNA, the CDR3 is TGTGCCAGCAGCTTAGGCGCAGGGGCGCCTCGAACTGAAGCTTTCTTT. Filled out from reference TRBV7-3 and TRBJ1-1, the complete variable domain reads GAGVSQTPSNKVTEKGKYVELRCDPISGHTALYWYRQSLGQGPEFLIYFQGTGAADDSGLPNDRFFAVRPEGSVSTLKIQRTERGDSAVYLCASSLGAGAPRTEAFFGQGTRLTVV.

Comments on this clone: The germline gene is not matched at one end of the junction; a read error may be the cause. The rearrangement links TRBV7-9 to TRBJ2-1; 8 bases match TRBD2. Germline V CDR1 and CDR2: SEHNR, FQNEAQ (reference sequence). This CDR3 is built from 18 residues. The CDR3 DNA follows: TGTTCCAGCAGCCAGGAGGTTGACGCGGGACTAGCCTACAATGAGCAGTTCTTC. It yields the protein CSSSQEVDAGLAYNEQFF.

This chain joins TRBV20-1 and TRBJ2-3; maybe TRBD1 (5 bases). This CDR3 has 11 residues. Germline CDR1 DFQATT, CDR2 SNEGSKA (reference sequence). V lost 5 bases and J lost 7, with 10 bases in between. CDR3 coding DNA: TGCAGTGCTCCCAGGGATCATACGCAGTATTTT. It encodes CSAPRDHTQYF.

The rearrangement uses TRBV13 and TRBJ2-1, with 14 nucleotides matching TRBD2. Trimming took 5 bases from V and 3 from J; bases not matched to a gene: 9. CDR1 and CDR2 (germline): PRHDT, FYEKMQ (reference sequence). The CDR3 runs to 18 residues. CDR3 protein: CASSGGTSGGPSYNEQFF. The CDR3 coding sequence is TGTGCCAGCAGCGGGGGGACTAGCGGGGGACCCAGCTACAATGAGCAGTTCTTC.